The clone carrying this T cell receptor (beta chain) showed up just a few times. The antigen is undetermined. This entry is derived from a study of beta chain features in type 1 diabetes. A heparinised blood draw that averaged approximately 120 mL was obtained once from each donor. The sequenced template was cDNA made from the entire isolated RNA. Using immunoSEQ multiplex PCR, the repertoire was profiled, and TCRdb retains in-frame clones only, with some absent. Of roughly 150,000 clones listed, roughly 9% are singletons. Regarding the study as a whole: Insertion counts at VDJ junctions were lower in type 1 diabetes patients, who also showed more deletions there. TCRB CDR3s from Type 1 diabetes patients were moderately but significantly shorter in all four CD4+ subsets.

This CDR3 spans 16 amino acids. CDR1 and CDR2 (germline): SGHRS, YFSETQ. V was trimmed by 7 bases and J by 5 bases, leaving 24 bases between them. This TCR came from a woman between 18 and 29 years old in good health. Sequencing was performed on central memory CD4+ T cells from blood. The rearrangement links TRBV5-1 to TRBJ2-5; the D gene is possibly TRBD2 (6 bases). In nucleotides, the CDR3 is TGCGCCAGCTGGCCGTCGGTGGGGGGAGGAGGTGAGACCCAGTACTTC. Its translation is CASWPSVGGGGETQYF. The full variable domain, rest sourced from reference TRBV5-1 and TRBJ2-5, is KAGVTQTPRYLIKTRGQQVTLSCSPISGHRSVSWYQQTPGQGLQFLFEYFSETQRNKGNFPGRFSGRQFSNSRSEMNVSTLELGDSALYLCASWPSVGGGGETQYFGPGTRLLVL.